This T cell receptor (beta chain) was identified in a study of regulatory T cells in long-lasting Graves disease. Regarding the study as a whole: Segments TRBV28, TRBJ1-2 and TRBJ2-5 showed preferential usage in persistent disease.

Germline V lookup: CDR1 SGHAT, CDR2 FQNNGV. This CDR3 contains 18 residues. V shed 3 bases and J shed 1 base, with 18 bases lying between them. Time point meaning: newly diagnosed GD, antithyroid drugs for less than 3 months. The TCR library was made from RNA that had been extracted from PBMCs in TRIzol. Investigators prepared the TCR beta libraries by applying iRepertoire HTBI primers and Arm-PCR of CDR3 regions. From the multiplex PCR reads, TCRdb called clonotypes with MiXCR, one entry per CDR3 protein. The data contain some 350,000 distinct CDR3 sequences, 15% to 20% of them singletons. In its sample, this clonotype was seen many times. Its antigen is currently unknown. These data were also reused for a study on T cells in Graves' hyperthyroidism and ophthalmopathy. As that report states: Orbital computed tomography and thyroid ultrasound, together with serum TRAb and thyroxine and clinical symptoms, were used for diagnoses. A set of HTBI primers served as the primers for a first-round RT-PCR of the TCR CDR3. From stable hyperthyroidism, ophthalmopathy was separated by a 13 V-J model.

This specimen consisted of peripheral blood mononuclear cells (PBMCs), obtained at new diagnosis, from a patient treated with antithyroid drugs. This chain uses TRBV11-2 with TRBJ2-2, with D tentatively TRBD1 (6 bases). This clonotype was obtained from a woman between 18 and 30 years old with Graves disease. CDR3 coding DNA: TGTGCCAGCAGCTTCTCCGCCAGGGGTCTTTGGAACACCGGGGAGCTGTTTTTT. Its translation is CASSFSARGLWNTGELFF.